The source of this TCR beta chain is a study of CD8 T cells in ankylosing spondylitis. Study-level results: Peripheral blood samples showed relatively rare disease-linked clones, and these clones were CD8+. Enrichment of disease-linked clones was reportedly significant in matched ankylosing spondylitis synovial fluid. Roughly eight highly homologous variants made up a TCR beta motif that seemed to typify ankylosing spondylitis blood.

There are 18 residues in the CDR3. Trimming at V came to 6 bases and at J to 5 bases, leaving 20 bases not matched to a gene. Researchers built TCR beta libraries using quantitative 5'-RACE with molecular barcodes. TCRdb reprocessed the 5' RACE reads with MiXCR, giving one entry per CDR3 protein. This table holds approximately 400,000 distinct CDR3 sequences, 15% to 20% found once. This clonotype was seen a few times. What it recognizes is unknown. The V gene is TRBV12-3 or TRBV12-4, the J gene TRBJ1-2; 8 bases agree with TRBD1. The TCR was taken from a male donor with ankylosing spondylitis. What was sequenced was blood, either unsorted or a sorted T cell fraction (not recorded which). CDR3 in amino acids: CASSQGMGTGSSMYGYTF. DNA of the CDR3: TGTGCCAGCAGCCAGGGGATGGGGACAGGTTCATCGATGTATGGCTACACCTTC.